One TCR beta chain is described in this entry. The antigen is not known. This specimen belongs to a study of identical twins. Study-wide results and caveats: Without tracking the same donors, conclusions rested on cross-sectional statistical analysis. It was possible that invariant MAIT and iNKT cells partly confounded the zero-insertion analyses.

Trimming took 5 bases from V and 3 from J, leaving 7 bases between them. This CDR3 is built from 12 residues. Germline CDR1 reads KGHDR; CDR2 reads SFDVKD. Unique molecular identifiers were in the cDNA, with template-switch universal primer binding. TCRdb itself ran the 5' RACE reads through MiXCR, one entry per CDR3 protein. The profile shows 500,000 or so distinct CDR3 sequences, more than 13% of them singletons. This sample was also put to use in a study of yellow fever vaccine responses in identical twins.

This rearrangement joins TRBV24-1 to TRBJ2-7; D unclear. This TCR derives from a woman aged 18-35 years in good health. Sequencing was performed on CD4+ T cells sorted from blood. CDR3 coding DNA: TGTGCCACCAGTGGGACCTACTACGAGCAGTACTTC. Translating gives CATSGTYYEQYF.